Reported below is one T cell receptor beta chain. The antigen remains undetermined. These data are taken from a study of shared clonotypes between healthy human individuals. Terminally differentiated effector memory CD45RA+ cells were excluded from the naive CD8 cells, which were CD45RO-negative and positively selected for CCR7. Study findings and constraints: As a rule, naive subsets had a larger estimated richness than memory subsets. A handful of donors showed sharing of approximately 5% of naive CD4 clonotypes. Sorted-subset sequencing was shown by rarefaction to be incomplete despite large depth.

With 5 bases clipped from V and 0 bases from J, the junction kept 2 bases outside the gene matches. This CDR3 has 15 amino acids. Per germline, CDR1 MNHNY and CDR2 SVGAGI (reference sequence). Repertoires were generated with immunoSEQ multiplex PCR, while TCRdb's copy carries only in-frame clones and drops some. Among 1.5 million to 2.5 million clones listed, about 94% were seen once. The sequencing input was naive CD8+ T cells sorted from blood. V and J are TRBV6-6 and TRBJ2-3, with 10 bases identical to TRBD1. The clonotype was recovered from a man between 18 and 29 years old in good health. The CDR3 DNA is TGTGCCAGCAGTGGACAGGGGGTGAGCACAGATACGCAGTATTTT. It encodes CASSGQGVSTDTQYF.